The rows below give T cell receptor beta chains drawn from one sample of a study of blood T cell repertoires in COVID-19. Sequencing was performed with immunoSEQ multiplex PCR; in TCRdb, only in-frame clones are kept and a portion is missing. The sample carries around 260,000 clones, just over 85% recorded once. Sequences were obtained from peripheral blood. The source of these receptors is a woman in her twenties or thirties with active or convalescent COVID-19. CDR3s include the opening cysteine and the closing phenylalanine or tryptophan. The D gene is left open where the match is weak. Clone size is given for some rows only: seen once, a few or many times, or a class if the clone is expanded.

d_call: -
j_call: TRBJ2-2
clone_size: -
v_call: TRBV5-8
cdr3_length: 16
cdr3_nt: TGTGCCAGCAGCCCCCCGGGAGACCCATACACCGGGGAGCTGTTTTTT
cdr3_aa: CASSPPGDPYTGELFF

d_call: TRBD1
j_call: TRBJ1-2
clone_size: -
v_call: TRBV24-1
cdr3_length: 17
cdr3_nt: TGTGCCACCAGTGACGTTGCCGGGACAGGGAAGCCTTATGGCTACACCTTC
cdr3_aa: CATSDVAGTGKPYGYTF

d_call: -
j_call: TRBJ1-6
clone_size: -
v_call: TRBV28
cdr3_length: 15
cdr3_nt: TGTGCCAGCCGGGACCAGGGGCGCTATAATTCACCCCTCCACTTT
cdr3_aa: CASRDQGRYNSPLHF

d_call: -
j_call: TRBJ2-1
clone_size: -
v_call: TRBV7-9
cdr3_length: 12
cdr3_nt: TGTGCCAGCAGCCTTTCCTACAATGAGCAGTTCTTC
cdr3_aa: CASSLSYNEQFF

d_call: -
j_call: TRBJ2-7
clone_size: -
v_call: TRBV6-5
cdr3_length: 14
cdr3_nt: TGTGCCAGCTCTGGACTACCCTCGTACTACGAGCAGTACTTC
cdr3_aa: CASSGLPSYYEQYF

d_call: TRBD1
j_call: TRBJ2-3
clone_size: -
v_call: TRBV5-4
cdr3_length: 15
cdr3_nt: TGTGCCAGCGGCGCCGGGACAGGGCACACAGATACGCAGTATTTT
cdr3_aa: CASGAGTGHTDTQYF

d_call: -
j_call: TRBJ1-1
clone_size: few
v_call: TRBV27
cdr3_length: 14
cdr3_nt: TGTGCCAGCAGTTTATACTCCATGAACACTGAAGCTTTCTTT
cdr3_aa: CASSLYSMNTEAFF

d_call: -
j_call: TRBJ1-1
clone_size: -
v_call: TRBV11-3
cdr3_length: 15
cdr3_nt: TGTGCCAGCAGCTTATTTAGGGGCAGGAACACTGAAGCTTTCTTT
cdr3_aa: CASSLFRGRNTEAFF

d_call: TRBD2
j_call: TRBJ2-1
clone_size: -
v_call: TRBV6-5
cdr3_length: 15
cdr3_nt: TGTGCCAGCAGAACTAGCGGGGGGGACGGTCGGGAGCAGTTCTTC
cdr3_aa: CASRTSGGDGREQFF

d_call: TRBD1
j_call: TRBJ1-5
clone_size: once
v_call: TRBV28
cdr3_length: 15
cdr3_nt: TGTGCCAGCAGGGGAGACAGGGGAAGCAATCAGCCCCAGCATTTT
cdr3_aa: CASRGDRGSNQPQHF

d_call: -
j_call: TRBJ1-2
clone_size: -
v_call: TRBV5-8
cdr3_length: 14
cdr3_nt: TGTGCCAGCAGGGCCAACTACCCCGGCGGGGGCTACACCTTC
cdr3_aa: CASRANYPGGGYTF

d_call: -
j_call: TRBJ1-2
clone_size: -
v_call: TRBV19
cdr3_length: 16
cdr3_nt: TGTGCCAGTAGTCCCGGTGGGCCAGAGGGATCCCGAGGCTACACCTTC
cdr3_aa: CASSPGGPEGSRGYTF

d_call: TRBD1
j_call: TRBJ1-1
clone_size: -
v_call: TRBV19
cdr3_length: 12
cdr3_nt: TGTGCCAGTAGTTACAGGGGGCTAGGAGCTTTCTTT
cdr3_aa: CASSYRGLGAFF

d_call: TRBD2
j_call: TRBJ2-3
clone_size: -
v_call: TRBV9
cdr3_length: 14
cdr3_nt: TGTGCCAGCAGCGGGGCTAGCGGGGTGGATACGCAGTATTTT
cdr3_aa: CASSGASGVDTQYF

d_call: TRBD1
j_call: TRBJ1-1
clone_size: -
v_call: TRBV27
cdr3_length: 13
cdr3_nt: TGTGCCAGCAGTTCGGCGGACAGGTTTGGAGCTTTCTTT
cdr3_aa: CASSSADRFGAFF

d_call: -
j_call: TRBJ1-5
clone_size: -
v_call: TRBV6-2/TRBV6-3
cdr3_length: 17
cdr3_nt: TGTGCCAGCAGTTACTCGTTCAGGGGTTATGGCAATCAGCCCCAGCATTTT
cdr3_aa: CASSYSFRGYGNQPQHF

d_call: TRBD2
j_call: TRBJ2-5
clone_size: -
v_call: TRBV4-3
cdr3_length: 16
cdr3_nt: TGCGCCAGCAGCCAAACATGGCCGGGGGGACAAGAGACCCAGTACTTC
cdr3_aa: CASSQTWPGGQETQYF

d_call: TRBD1
j_call: TRBJ1-4
clone_size: -
v_call: TRBV28
cdr3_length: 17
cdr3_nt: TGTGCCAGCAGCCTAGACAGGGGCACTACAACTAATGAAAAACTGTTTTTT
cdr3_aa: CASSLDRGTTTNEKLFF

d_call: -
j_call: TRBJ2-6
clone_size: -
v_call: TRBV28
cdr3_length: 14
cdr3_nt: TGTGCCGTTACCGGGTTATCAGGGGCCAACGTCCTGACTTTC
cdr3_aa: CAVTGLSGANVLTF